This T cell receptor (beta chain) stems from a study of regulatory and conventional T cells in RAG deficiency. Libraries were prepared by immunoSEQ multiplex PCR; TCRdb keeps only in-frame clonotypes and omits some of them. The sample holds thousands of clones; 85% to 95% are singletons and the top ten take roughly 1.5%. The sorted regulatory T cells were CD4+, CD25-high and CD127-low, with genomic DNA sequenced. This same sample was also taken into another study, of regulatory T cells. In that study: Amplification used 52 TRBV primers and 13 TRBJ primers. Skewed V and J usage and few unique V-J pairs marked patient repertoires, most in Tregs.

The receptor was derived from a human donor in good health. The sample taken for sequencing was CD127- CD25+ CD4+ Tregs sorted from blood.

The CDR3 reads CASSIGNRNYGYTF. The DNA for the CDR3 is TGTGCCAGTAGTATAGGTAACAGGAACTATGGCTACACCTTC. The chain combines TRBV19 with TRBJ1-2, with D maybe TRBD1 (5 bases). CDR1 is LNHDA, CDR2 SQIVND, per germline (reference sequence). The CDR3 totals 14 residues. V shed 1 base and J shed 2 bases, with 8 bases lying between them.